This T cell receptor beta chain appears in the sequencing data of a study of blood T cell repertoires in COVID-19. Study at large: COVID-19 samples, acute and convalescent, were from the United States, Italy and Spain. T cells, B-cell-depleted T cells, or PBMCs provided the cDNA or gDNA that served as material.

Profiled with immunoSEQ multiplex PCR; TCRdb holds only in-frame clones, not every one. The sample holds around 250,000 clones, over 80% seen once. Deletions cut 1 base from V and 2 bases from J, with 9 bases between. Germline V gene lookup returns CDR1 SGDLS and CDR2 YYNGEE. This CDR3 comprises 14 residues. The sequence came from a man in his thirties or forties who had recovered from COVID-19. This chain uses TRBV9 with TRBJ1-1; possibly TRBD1 for D (5 bases). Input material: peripheral blood. CDR3 amino acids: CASSVNQGNTEAFF. In DNA form, the CDR3 reads TGTGCCAGCAGCGTAAATCAGGGAAACACTGAAGCTTTCTTT. Full variable domain (rest looked up from reference TRBV9 and TRBJ1-1): DSGVTQTPKHLITATGQRVTLRCSPRSGDLSVYWYQQSLDQGLQFLIQYYNGEERAKGNILERFSAQQFPDLHSELNLSSLELGDSALYFCASSVNQGNTEAFFGQGTRLTVV.